This T cell receptor beta chain was documented in a study of technical replicates of blood from a few donors. The data were produced by immunoSEQ multiplex PCR, yet TCRdb's version contains in-frame clones alone and is incomplete. The sample has about 89,000 clones; around 95% are singletons. The CDR3 is 12 amino acids. CDR1 SGHTA and CDR2 FQGNSA come from the germline V gene. Deletions cut 2 bases from V and 9 bases from J, with 8 bases between. What was sequenced was T cells isolated from PBMCs. The rearrangement uses TRBV7-2 and TRBJ2-1; D unresolved. The TCR comes from a human donor in good health. The CDR3 loop is CASSLITSEQFF. The CDR3, as DNA: TGTGCCAGCAGCTTAATCACTTCTGAGCAGTTCTTC.